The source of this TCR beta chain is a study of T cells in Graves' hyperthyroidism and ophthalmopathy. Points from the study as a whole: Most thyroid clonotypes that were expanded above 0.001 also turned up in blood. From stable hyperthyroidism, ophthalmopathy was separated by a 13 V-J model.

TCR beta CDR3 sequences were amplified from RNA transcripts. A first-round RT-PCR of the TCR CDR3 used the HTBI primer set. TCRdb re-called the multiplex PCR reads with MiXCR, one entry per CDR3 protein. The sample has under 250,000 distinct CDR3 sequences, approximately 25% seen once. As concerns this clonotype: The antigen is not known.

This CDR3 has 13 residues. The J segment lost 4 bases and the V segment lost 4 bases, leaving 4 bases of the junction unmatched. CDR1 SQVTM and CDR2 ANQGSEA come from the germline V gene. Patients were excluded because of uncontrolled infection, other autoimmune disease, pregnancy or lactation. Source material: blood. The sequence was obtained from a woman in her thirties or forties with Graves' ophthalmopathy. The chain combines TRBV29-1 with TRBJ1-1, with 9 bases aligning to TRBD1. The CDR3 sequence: CSVGTGALTEAFF. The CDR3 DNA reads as TGCAGCGTTGGGACAGGGGCTCTCACTGAAGCTTTCTTT.